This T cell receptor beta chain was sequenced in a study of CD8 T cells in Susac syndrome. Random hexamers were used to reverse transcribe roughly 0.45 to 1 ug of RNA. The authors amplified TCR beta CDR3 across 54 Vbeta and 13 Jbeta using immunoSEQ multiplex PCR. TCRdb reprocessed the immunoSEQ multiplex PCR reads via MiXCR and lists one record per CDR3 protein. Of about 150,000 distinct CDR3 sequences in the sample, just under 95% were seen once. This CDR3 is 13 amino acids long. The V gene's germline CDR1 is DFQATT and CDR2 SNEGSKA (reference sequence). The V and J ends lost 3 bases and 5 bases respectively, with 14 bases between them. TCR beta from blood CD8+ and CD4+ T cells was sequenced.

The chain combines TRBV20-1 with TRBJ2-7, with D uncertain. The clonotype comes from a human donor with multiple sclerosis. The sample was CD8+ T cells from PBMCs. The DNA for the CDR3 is TGCAGTGCTAGGGCCCTGGGAATCCACGAGCAGTACTTC. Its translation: CSARALGIHEQYF.